The clone carrying this T cell receptor (beta chain) was recorded once. Its antigen is unidentified. While unrecorded immune exposures were likely, the donors were nominally healthy when sampled. The data originate from a study of cytomegalovirus exposure and HLA in healthy donors. The PCR employed 60 Vbeta primers together with 13 Jbeta primers. Profiled with immunoSEQ multiplex PCR; TCRdb holds only in-frame clones, not every one. Seen here are approximately 220,000 clones, over 60% observed once, and the top ten hold 0.63%. Findings and caveats of the study: As was reported, the HLA-A and HLA-B alleles of most subjects were accurately predicted from TCR beta sequences. The later analysis indicated that the majority of CMV-associated TCR beta chains appeared HLA-restricted.

This CDR3 is built from 11 residues. Germline V gene data show CDR1 as SQVTM and CDR2 as ANQGSEA. V was trimmed by 2 bases and J by 9 bases, leaving 8 bases between them. This TCR was sampled from a man between 18 and 29 years old in good health and CMV-seronegative. The sequenced material came from PBMCs. The genes are TRBV29-1 and TRBJ2-1; D is ambiguous. In DNA form, the CDR3 reads TGCAGCGTTGAATTAGCAAGTGAGCAGTTCTTC. As protein: CSVELASEQFF.